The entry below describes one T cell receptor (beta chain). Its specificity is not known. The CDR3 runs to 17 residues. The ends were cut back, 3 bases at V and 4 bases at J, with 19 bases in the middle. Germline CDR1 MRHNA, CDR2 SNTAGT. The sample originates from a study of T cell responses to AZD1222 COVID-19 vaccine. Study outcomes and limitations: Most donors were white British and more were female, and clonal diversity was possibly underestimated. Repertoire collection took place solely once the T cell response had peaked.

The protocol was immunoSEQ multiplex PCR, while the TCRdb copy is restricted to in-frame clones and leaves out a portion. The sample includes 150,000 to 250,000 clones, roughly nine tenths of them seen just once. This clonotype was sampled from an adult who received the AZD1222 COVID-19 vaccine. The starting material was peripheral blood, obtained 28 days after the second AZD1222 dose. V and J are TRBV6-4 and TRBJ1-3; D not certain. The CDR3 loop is CASSDNPATGRGNTIYF. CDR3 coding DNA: TGTGCCAGCAGTGATAATCCCGCGACGGGGAGAGGAAACACCATATATTTT.